This T cell receptor beta chain was sequenced for a study of neoadjuvant anti-PD-1 for oral cavity cancer. Germline V lookup: CDR1 SGHVS, CDR2 FQNEAQ. The length of the CDR3 is 15 residues. Trimming removed 7 bases from V and 9 bases from J, with 19 bases in between. Study-wide results and limits: Post-nivolumab, blood T cell clonality was significantly elevated in non-responders.

Only in-frame clones appear in the TCRdb table, and some are missing; sequencing was by immunoSEQ multiplex PCR. The table includes 15,000 or so clones, 50% to 80% detected once. Note on this clone: What it binds is unknown.

Stage II-IVA oral cavity squamous cell carcinoma was new and untreated by systemic or radiation therapy. The clonotype originates from a person aged 40 to 85 with oral cavity squamous cell carcinoma. The sample here was PBMCs, taken before nivolumab (anti-PD-1) treatment. This chain connects TRBV7-8 to TRBJ1-6; D is possibly TRBD1 (5 bases). CDR3 sequence (DNA): TGTGCCAGCACCCTCTCGCAGGGCCGGGGTTCACCCCTCCACTTT. Its translation: CASTLSQGRGSPLHF.